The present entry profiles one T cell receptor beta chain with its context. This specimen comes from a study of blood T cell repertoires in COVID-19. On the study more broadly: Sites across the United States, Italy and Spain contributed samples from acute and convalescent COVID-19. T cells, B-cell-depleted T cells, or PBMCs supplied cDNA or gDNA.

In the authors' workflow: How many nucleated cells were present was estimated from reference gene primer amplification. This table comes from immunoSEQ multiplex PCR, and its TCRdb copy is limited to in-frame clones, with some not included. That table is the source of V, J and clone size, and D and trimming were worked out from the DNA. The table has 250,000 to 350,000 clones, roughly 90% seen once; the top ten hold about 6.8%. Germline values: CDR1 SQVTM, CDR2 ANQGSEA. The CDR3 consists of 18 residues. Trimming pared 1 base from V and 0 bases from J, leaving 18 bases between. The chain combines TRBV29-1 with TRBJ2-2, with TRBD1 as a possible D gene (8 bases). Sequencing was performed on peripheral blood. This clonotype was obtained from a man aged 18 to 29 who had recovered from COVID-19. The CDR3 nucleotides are TGCAGCGTTGAAGGTCGGGGGGCAGGGGGCGCGAACACCGGGGAGCTGTTTTTT. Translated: CSVEGRGAGGANTGELFF.